These 10 T cell receptor beta chains were all obtained from the same sample, sequenced in a study of blood T cell repertoires in COVID-19. The table came from immunoSEQ multiplex PCR; TCRdb's copy has only in-frame clones and leaves some out. The sample consists of 300,000 or so clones, around 90% of them appearing once. The sequenced sample consisted of peripheral blood. The receptors were sampled from a man between 65 and 85 years old with acute or convalescent COVID-19.

This chain links TRBV6-2 or TRBV6-3 with TRBJ1-5; D perhaps matches TRBD1 (5 bases). V was cut by 0 bases and J by 3 bases, with 9 bases left in between. CDR3 length: 15 amino acids. Germline lookup yields CDR1 MNHEY and CDR2 SVGEGT. CDR3 loop: CASSYSTGINQPQHF. Written as DNA, the CDR3 is TGTGCCAGCAGTTACTCCACAGGAATCAATCAGCCCCAGCATTTT.

The chain has TRBV5-4 and TRBJ1-1; tentatively, D is TRBD1 (6 bases). Trimming stripped 2 bases from V and 0 bases from J, with 8 bases between. CDR3 length equals 14 residues. The germline V gene has CDR1 SGHNT and CDR2 YYREEE (reference sequence). DNA for the CDR3: TGTGCCAGCAGCTTACAGGGTGTGAACACTGAAGCTTTCTTT. Its translation is CASSLQGVNTEAFF.

This clone was recorded once. The J gene is TRBJ1-2, the V gene TRBV10-3, with TRBD1 matching over 11 bases. There are 17 residues in the CDR3. Trimming cost V 6 bases and J 6 bases; bases outside gene matches: 15. CDR1 and CDR2 (germline): ENHRY, SYGVKD. The CDR3 bases are TGTGCCATCAGACTTCCCGCCAGGACAGGGGGCGGTGATGGCTACACCTTC. It specifies CAIRLPARTGGGDGYTF.

This clone was detected only a few times. The CDR3 DNA reads TGCGCCAGCAGCTTGTTGGTGGGCAAGGCAGATACGCAGTATTTT. It translates to CASSLLVGKADTQYF. The J gene is TRBJ2-3, the V gene TRBV5-1; D is unclear. CDR3 length: 15 residues. Germline loops: CDR1 SGHRS, CDR2 YFSETQ. V was pared by 1 base and J by 4 bases, with 13 bases between.

The V and J genes are TRBV4-2 and TRBJ1-2, with D perhaps matching TRBD1 (5 bases). This CDR3 comprises 15 residues. V was pared by 1 base and J by 2 bases, with 11 bases between. CDR1 and CDR2 from the germline V gene are LGHNA and YNFKEQ. CDR3 residues: CASSQGKTGNYGYTF. CDR3 coding DNA: TGTGCCAGCAGCCAAGGGAAAACAGGCAACTATGGCTACACCTTC.

The count of this clone is one. The genes are TRBV4-2 and TRBJ2-7, with 10 bases matching TRBD2. This CDR3 contains 13 residues. CDR1 and CDR2 (germline): LGHNA, YNFKEQ. V was clipped by 8 bases and J by 6 bases; unmatched bases: 7. CDR3 loop: CASRASGSTEQYF. The CDR3 nucleotides read TGTGCCAGCCGGGCTAGCGGGAGTACCGAGCAGTACTTC.

The V call is TRBV6-5, the J call TRBJ1-6; no definite D call. This CDR3 comprises 14 residues. The ends were cut back, 6 bases at V and 7 bases at J, with 13 bases in the middle. Germline V lookup: CDR1 MNHEY, CDR2 SVGAGI. The CDR3 DNA is TGTGCCAGCAGGTCCCCGGCGGAGAATTCACCCCTCCACTTT. This gives the protein CASRSPAENSPLHF.

The chain employs TRBV24-1 and TRBJ2-1; the D gene is possibly TRBD2 (5 bases). The CDR3 sequence is 17 residues long. V was shortened by 0 bases and J by 1 base, with 12 bases between the two germline ends. Germline V gene lookup returns CDR1 KGHDR and CDR2 SFDVKD. For the CDR3, the DNA is TGTGCCACCAGTGATTTGCCTGGGCGCGGGTCCTACAATGAGCAGTTCTTC. It specifies CATSDLPGRGSYNEQFF.

The chain couples TRBV7-2 to TRBJ1-5; D possibly corresponds to TRBD1 (6 bases). Germline CDR1 reads SGHTA; CDR2 reads FQGNSA. V dropped 2 bases and J dropped 0 bases, with 14 bases sitting between them. CDR3 length equals 17 residues. The CDR3 spells CASSLRSYRDSNQPQHF. Written as DNA, the CDR3 is TGTGCCAGCAGCTTAAGATCCTACAGGGATAGCAATCAGCCCCAGCATTTT.

This chain joins TRBV4-2 and TRBJ1-5; TRBD1 matches at 9 bases. Per germline, CDR1 LGHNA and CDR2 YNFKEQ. The CDR3 has 15 amino acids. Germline trimming cut 3 bases from V and 3 bases from J; bases unmatched to any gene: 3. In DNA form, the CDR3 reads TGTGCCAGCAGCCAGGGGACAGGGAACAATCAGCCCCAGCATTTT. Its protein is CASSQGTGNNQPQHF.